These 9 T cell receptor beta chains were sequenced from one sample in a study of Graves' ophthalmopathy and Graves' hyperthyroidism. Transcripts of RNA were the source for amplifying TCR beta CDR3 regions. First-round RT-PCR relied on HTBI primers, and a second-round multiplex PCR came next. Via MiXCR, TCRdb re-called the multiplex PCR reads, giving one row per CDR3 protein. Among hundreds of thousands of distinct CDR3 sequences, 20% to 25% were seen once, and the ten largest hold roughly 45%. Sequences were obtained from peripheral blood. These receptors all stem from a woman between 50 and 59 years old with Graves' ophthalmopathy.

This clonotype appeared many times. A read error may explain this, as a much larger clone is one base away. This chain links TRBV5-6 with TRBJ1-1; weak D call: TRBD1 (5 bases). Germline V gene sequence: CDR1 SGHDT, CDR2 YYEEEE. The CDR3 contains 13 residues. With 3 bases removed from V and 1 base from J, the gap between germline ends came to 7 bases. As DNA, the CDR3 is TGTGCCAGCAGCTGGGGGGGGAACACTGAAGCTTTCTTT. Its protein is CASSWGGNTEAFF.

Ten or more counts support this clonotype. The CDR3 loop reads CASGGLGHSPLHF. The CDR3 coding sequence is TGTGCCAGCGGTGGATTGGGCCATTCACCCCTCCACTTT. V gene TRBV2 combines with J gene TRBJ1-6; D uncertain. Trimming took 8 bases from V and 8 from J, leaving 13 bases between them. Germline-derived CDR1 and CDR2 are SNHLY and FYNNEI. CDR3 size: 13 residues.

The sample holds many counts of this clonotype. The rearrangement uses TRBV19 and TRBJ1-1; D is perhaps TRBD1 (5 bases). The germline V gene has CDR1 LNHDA and CDR2 SQIVND (reference sequence). This CDR3 spans 15 amino acids. The V gene lost 2 bases and the J gene lost 3 bases, with 13 bases spanning the gap. CDR3 sequence: CASSIQGDWDTEAFF. CDR3 coding DNA: TGTGCCAGTAGTATACAGGGTGACTGGGACACTGAAGCTTTCTTT.

At least ten counts were recorded for this clonotype. The rearrangement uses TRBV7-8 and TRBJ1-6, with TRBD1 as a possible D gene (6 bases). The CDR3 is made up of 15 amino acids. V was trimmed by 5 bases and J by 7 bases, leaving 15 bases between them. The germline CDR1 and CDR2 sequences are SGHVS and FQNEAQ. For the CDR3, the DNA is TGTGCCAGCAGCCCTAGGACAGCGCCAAATTCACCCCTCCACTTT. As protein: CASSPRTAPNSPLHF. The complete variable domain, with remaining parts taken from reference TRBV7-8 and TRBJ1-6, reads GAGVSQSPRYKVAKRGQDVALRCDPISGHVSLFWYQQALGQGPEFLTYFQNEAQLDKSGLPSDRFFAERPEGSVSTLKIQRTQQEDSAVYLCASSPRTAPNSPLHFGNGTRLTVT.

In this sample, this clonotype turned up many times. V is TRBV6-5 and J is TRBJ1-5; D is unresolved. The CDR3 has 13 amino acids. Germline CDR1 and CDR2: MNHEY and SVGAGI. V was pared by 6 bases and J by 0 bases, with 6 bases between. CDR3 DNA sequence: TGTGCCAGCAGAAGAGATAGCAATCAGCCCCAGCATTTT. It encodes CASRRDSNQPQHF.

The chain combines TRBV7-8 with TRBJ2-7; possibly TRBD1 for D (5 bases). With 1 base removed from V and 3 bases from J, the gap between germline ends came to 10 bases. From germline, CDR1 is SGHVS and CDR2 FQNEAQ. This CDR3 spans 14 amino acids. CDR3 loop: CASSLGGPNYEQYF. CDR3 in DNA: TGTGCCAGCAGCTTAGGGGGCCCCAACTACGAGCAGTACTTC. The full variable domain, in which reference TRBV7-8 and TRBJ2-7 provide the parts outside the CDR3, is GAGVSQSPRYKVAKRGQDVALRCDPISGHVSLFWYQQALGQGPEFLTYFQNEAQLDKSGLPSDRFFAERPEGSVSTLKIQRTQQEDSAVYLCASSLGGPNYEQYFGPGTRLTVT.

There are many counts of this clonotype. The CDR3 sequence: CASSVGGIQETQYF. In DNA form, the CDR3 reads TGTGCCAGCAGTGTTGGGGGGATTCAAGAGACCCAGTACTTC. The chain carries TRBV6-1 and TRBJ2-5; maybe TRBD2 (6 bases). Germline assignment: CDR1 MNHNS and CDR2 SASEGT. The CDR3 consists of 14 residues. Trimming left V 4 bases short and J 2 bases short, with 11 bases between.

This clonotype was detected many times. V is TRBV6-1 and J is TRBJ1-2, with 7 positions matching TRBD1. This CDR3 has 15 residues. V shed 5 bases and J 8 bases; nucleotides not matched to a gene: 14. Germline V gives CDR1 MNHNS, CDR2 SASEGT. In DNA, the CDR3 is TGTGCCAGCAGTCCCACAGGGGATAAAAGGAACGGCTACACCTTC. As protein: CASSPTGDKRNGYTF.

This clonotype was seen a handful of times. This chain uses TRBV3-1 with TRBJ1-1; no reliable D call. Germline V gene sequence: CDR1 LGHDT, CDR2 YNNKEL (reference sequence). The ends were cut back, 1 base at V and 5 bases at J, with 8 bases in the middle. The CDR3 spans 13 residues. The CDR3 bases are TGTGCCAGCAGCCAAGTAATCGGGACTGAAGCTTTCTTT. This encodes CASSQVIGTEAFF. Together with reference TRBV3-1 and TRBJ1-1, the CDR3 gives the full variable domain: DTAVSQTPKYLVTQMGNDKSIKCEQNLGHDTMYWYKQDSKKFLKIMFSYNNKELIINETVPNRFSPKSPDKAHLNLHINSLELGDSAVYFCASSQVIGTEAFFGQGTRLTVV.